These T cell receptor beta chains were read from a single sample in a study of regulatory T cells in long-lasting Graves disease. TCRdb called the multiplex PCR reads again in MiXCR, with one record for every CDR3 protein. The data show about 540,000 distinct CDR3 sequences, about 13% seen once. The sample was also linked to a second study, of T cells in Graves' hyperthyroidism and ophthalmopathy.

The sample here was peripheral blood mononuclear cells (PBMCs), taken at new diagnosis, from a patient treated with antithyroid drugs. The receptors here all came from a young man with Graves disease. The CDR3 runs from the conserved cysteine through the conserved F or W. D genes are given only for firm matches. Clone size is shown for a subset of rows, as once, few, many or a class of expanded clone.

v_call,clone_size,d_call,j_call,cdr3_nt,cdr3_aa
TRBV7-2,many,TRBD2,TRBJ2-3,TGTGCCAGCAGCTCGAGACTAGCGGGAGGAGCTCAACGTCACACAGATACGCAGTATTTT,CASSSRLAGGAQRHTDTQYF
TRBV18,few,-,TRBJ2-7,TGTGCCAGCTCAATCCGGGACGGATCCTACGAGCAGTACTTC,CASSIRDGSYEQYF
TRBV5-1,-,-,TRBJ2-7,TGCGCCAGCAGCTTGGCCACCGGGACGGGACTCTACGAGCAGTACTTC,CASSLATGTGLYEQYF
TRBV2,many,TRBD1,TRBJ1-3,TGTGCCAGCAGACGCGACAGGGATGGAAACACCATATATTTT,CASRRDRDGNTIYF
TRBV20-1,many,-,TRBJ2-3,TGCAGTGCGGCCAGGGGAGAAAGGGGCACAGATACGCAGTATTTT,CSAARGERGTDTQYF
TRBV29-1,few,-,TRBJ1-5,TGCAGCGCCACCACAGGGTCTGGTCCCCTGCAGCATTTT,CSATTGSGPLQHF
TRBV6-2/TRBV6-3,few,-,TRBJ1-6,TGTGCCAGCAGTTACTCCACCGGGACGGGAAATTCACCCCTCCACTTT,CASSYSTGTGNSPLHF
TRBV6-1,many,-,TRBJ2-3,TGTGCCAGCAGTGAAAACACAGATACGCAGTATTTT,CASSENTDTQYF
TRBV29-1,many,-,TRBJ1-1,TGCAGCGTTAGGGGGAGGTTTGAGCCCACTGAAGCTTTCTTT,CSVRGRFEPTEAFF
TRBV10-3,many,-,TRBJ1-4,TGTGCCATCAGTAGAGTCAAGGTATTGAGTCATGAAAAACTGTTTTTT,CAISRVKVLSHEKLFF
TRBV12-3/TRBV12-4,many,TRBD1,TRBJ1-2,TGTGCCAGCGTTCCCGGGACAGGGGATGGCTACACCTTC,CASVPGTGDGYTF
TRBV12-3/TRBV12-4,many,-,TRBJ1-2,TGTGCCAGTCGGGGGCAGGGGATTAACTATGGCTACACCTTC,CASRGQGINYGYTF
TRBV12-3/TRBV12-4,many,-,TRBJ2-7,TGTGCCAGCAGTTTACAACCAGGGGCCAGCTACGAGCAGTACTTC,CASSLQPGASYEQYF
TRBV3-1,many,-,TRBJ2-5,TGTGCCAGCATCAGGAGCGGAGCCCAGTACTTC,CASIRSGAQYF
TRBV5-4,few,TRBD1,TRBJ2-7,TGTGCCAGCAGCCCTCGCTCGGGACAGGGGATCTACGAGCAGTACTTC,CASSPRSGQGIYEQYF
TRBV12-3/TRBV12-4,many,-,TRBJ1-5,TGTGCCAGCAGCCCTCGGGGAGGGGATAGCAATCAGCCCCAGCATTTT,CASSPRGGDSNQPQHF
TRBV20-1,many,-,TRBJ2-1,TGCAGTGCTATAGCGAGCTCCTACAATGAGCAGTTCTTC,CSAIASSYNEQFF
TRBV20-1,many,-,TRBJ2-7,TGCAGTGCTAGAGGGCGTCTGCGGGACATCTACGAGCAGTACTTC,CSARGRLRDIYEQYF
TRBV7-2,many,TRBD2,TRBJ2-3,TGTGCCAGCAGCTTCGTAGCGGGAACAGATACGCAGTATTTT,CASSFVAGTDTQYF
TRBV3-1,many,-,TRBJ2-1,TGTGCCAGCAACCAAGGGCCCGACAGGAGGCAGTTCTTC,CASNQGPDRRQFF
TRBV20-1,many,-,TRBJ1-1,TGCAGTGCAGGTCAGGCCGGGACAAGACGAGAAGCTTTCTTT,CSAGQAGTRREAFF
TRBV5-1,-,-,TRBJ1-1,TGCGCCAGCAGCTCATCGCGAGGGGGGAACACTGAAGCTTTCTTT,CASSSSRGGNTEAFF
TRBV2,many,-,TRBJ2-7,TGTGCCAGCAGTGAACGCGGACCGGCCTACGAGCAGTACTTC,CASSERGPAYEQYF
TRBV19,few,TRBD2,TRBJ2-7,TGTGCCAGTAGTATATCTGAGCGGGAGGTCCACGAGCAGTACTTC,CASSISEREVHEQYF
TRBV19,-,-,TRBJ2-1,TGTGCCAGTAGTATATCGCTAGCCAATGAGCAGTTCTTC,CASSISLANEQFF
TRBV20-1,many,TRBD2,TRBJ2-1,TGCAGGGCTAGCGGAAACAATGAGCAGTTCTTC,CRASGNNEQFF
TRBV12-3/TRBV12-4,many,TRBD2,TRBJ2-1,TGTGCCAGCAACGGGTTAGCGGGAGGGAAGGATGAGCAGTTCTTC,CASNGLAGGKDEQFF
TRBV5-6,few,-,TRBJ2-3,TGTGCCAGCAGCTTGCCATTAGAGGTTGATACGCAGTATTTT,CASSLPLEVDTQYF
TRBV18,few,-,TRBJ1-1,TGTGCCAGCTCACCACCCAACAGAAACACTGAAGCTTTCTTT,CASSPPNRNTEAFF